These 26 T cell receptor beta chains were all obtained from the same sample, sequenced in a study of shared clonotypes between healthy human individuals. Only CD45RO-negative cells positively selected for CCR7 counted as naive CD8 cells, so terminally differentiated effector memory CD45RA+ cells were excluded. Profiled with immunoSEQ multiplex PCR; TCRdb holds only in-frame clones, not every one. The sample includes about 2 million clones, approximately 94% of them seen just once. Sequencing was carried out using naive CD8+ T cells sorted from blood. These TCRs come from a man in his late teens or twenties in good health.

This chain joins TRBV6-1 and TRBJ2-1; D perhaps matches TRBD2 (6 bases). The V end was cut by 1 base, the J end by 0 bases, with 10 bases between. The CDR3 spans 16 residues. Germline CDR1 and CDR2: MNHNS and SASEGT. The CDR3: CASSEVGRGSYNEQFF. DNA of the CDR3: TGTGCCAGCAGTGAAGTTGGGCGGGGCTCCTACAATGAGCAGTTCTTC.

This chain joins TRBV27 and TRBJ1-1; D is perhaps TRBD1 (5 bases). Germline assignment: CDR1 MNHEY and CDR2 SMNVEV (reference sequence). V was cut by 4 bases and J by 5 bases, with 11 bases left in between. The length of the CDR3 is 13 residues. For the CDR3, the DNA is TGTGCCAGCAGTTCCCTGGGGGAAACTGAAGCTTTCTTT. Its translation: CASSSLGETEAFF.

The CDR3 is CAWSVGQSNTGELFF. The CDR3 region has the DNA TGTGCCTGGAGTGTCGGACAATCGAACACCGGGGAGCTGTTTTTT. The genes are TRBV30 and TRBJ2-2; possibly TRBD1 for D (5 bases). The CDR3 spans 15 residues. The V gene's germline CDR1 is GTSNPN and CDR2 SVGIG (reference sequence). Trimming cost V 0 bases and J 0 bases, with 8 bases left between them.

As to this clone: This CDR3 is also generated by other DNA sequences in the sample. The chain recombines TRBV19 with TRBJ2-7, with TRBD2 matching 9 bases. V was clipped by 1 base and J by 4 bases; unmatched bases: 5. This CDR3 has 15 amino acids. CDR1 and CDR2 from the germline V gene are LNHDA and SQIVND (reference sequence). The CDR3 DNA reads TGTGCCAGTAGTATAGGACTAGCGGCAACGTACGAGCAGTACTTC. Amino acid sequence: CASSIGLAATYEQYF.

A word on this clone: Distinct nucleotide sequences in the sample also encode this CDR3. The rearrangement links TRBV27 to TRBJ2-7; the D gene is possibly TRBD2 (6 bases). The CDR3 extends over 14 amino acids. Germline V gives CDR1 MNHEY, CDR2 SMNVEV (reference sequence). V lost 1 base to trimming and J lost 1 base, with 8 bases between them. CDR3 sequence (DNA): TGTGCCAGCAGTTTATTGGGGGGTTCCTACGAGCAGTACTTC. Amino acids: CASSLLGGSYEQYF.

The rearrangement joins TRBV7-8 to TRBJ2-7; D tentatively fits TRBD1 or TRBD2 (5 bases each). Per the germline V gene, CDR1 is SGHVS and CDR2 is FQNEAQ. V dropped 0 bases and J dropped 2 bases, with 17 bases sitting between them. The CDR3 loop spans 17 amino acids. DNA of the CDR3: TGTGCCAGCAGCTTAGCCCCCTTCGGGGCTTCACCCTACGAGCAGTACTTC. Translating gives CASSLAPFGASPYEQYF.

The V and J genes are TRBV6-5 and TRBJ1-3; D uncertain. This CDR3 contains 11 residues. Trimming shortened V by 8 bases and J by 0 bases, and 2 bases separated the two germline ends. Germline CDR1 MNHEY, CDR2 SVGAGI. The CDR3 spells CASYSGNTIYF. As DNA, the CDR3 is TGTGCCAGCTACTCTGGAAACACCATATATTTT.

V gene TRBV25-1 combines with J gene TRBJ1-1; D perhaps matches TRBD1 (5 bases). The germline CDR1 and CDR2 sequences are MGHDK and SYGVNS. Trimming removed 9 bases at V and 3 bases at J, with 14 bases between. This CDR3 comprises 13 residues. CDR3 residues: CASLGGLDTEAFF. CDR3 DNA sequence: TGTGCCAGTCTGGGGGGGTTGGACACTGAAGCTTTCTTT.

The V and J genes are TRBV19 and TRBJ1-5; D is ambiguous. CDR3 length: 17 amino acids. The ends were cut back, 0 bases at V and 0 bases at J, with 12 bases in the middle. Germline V gene data show CDR1 as LNHDA and CDR2 as SQIVND (reference sequence). The CDR3 DNA reads TGTGCCAGTAGTATAGATTTAGAGTCAAGTAGCAATCAGCCCCAGCATTTT. As protein: CASSIDLESSSNQPQHF.

The chain uses TRBV28 and TRBJ2-7, with D perhaps matching TRBD2 (5 bases). The CDR3 contains 15 residues. Trimming left V 6 bases short and J 0 bases short, with 15 bases between. Germline values: CDR1 MDHEN, CDR2 SYDVKM. The CDR3 DNA reads as TGTGCCAGCAGCGCTCCCCCGGGGAACTCCTACGAGCAGTACTTC. Translation: CASSAPPGNSYEQYF.

The chain links TRBV6-6 to TRBJ1-2; unclear D gene. V lost 5 bases and J 7 bases, leaving 11 bases between the germline ends. Germline CDR1 MNHNY, CDR2 SVGAGI (reference sequence). This CDR3 contains 12 residues. CDR3 DNA sequence: TGTGCCAGCAGTCAGGACGTGGCTGGCTACACCTTC. Translated: CASSQDVAGYTF.

This chain links TRBV20-1 with TRBJ2-5; tentative D call: TRBD2 (5 bases). This CDR3 is built from 11 residues. Trimming cost V 8 bases and J 5 bases, with 12 bases left between them. Germline V CDR1 and CDR2: DFQATT, SNEGSKA (reference sequence). Here the CDR3 DNA reads TGCAGTCCCAGCGGTGGGGAGACCCAGTACTTC. This sequence encodes CSPSGGETQYF.

The V gene is TRBV2, the J gene TRBJ1-4; 9 bases map to TRBD1. With 6 bases clipped from V and 0 bases from J, the junction kept 11 bases outside the gene matches. CDR3 size: 18 residues. CDR1 SNHLY and CDR2 FYNNEI come from the germline V gene. The CDR3 region is CASSPLSDRGTTNEKLFF. The CDR3 coding sequence is TGTGCCAGCAGCCCTCTCTCGGACAGGGGAACAACTAATGAAAAACTGTTTTTT.

This rearrangement joins TRBV6-5 to TRBJ2-5, with D unresolved. The germline V gene encodes CDR1 MNHEY and CDR2 SVGAGI. V dropped 7 bases and J dropped 4 bases, with 7 bases sitting between them. This CDR3 contains 11 residues. This CDR3 is CASTLLETQYF. The CDR3 DNA follows: TGTGCCAGCACGTTATTAGAGACCCAGTACTTC.

This clone was seen only a few times. The chain links TRBV27 to TRBJ1-6; possible D gene TRBD1, 5 bases. Trimming shortened V by 0 bases and J by 3 bases, and 12 bases separated the two germline ends. The V gene's germline CDR1 is MNHEY and CDR2 SMNVEV (reference sequence). The CDR3 length is 17 residues. The CDR3, as DNA: TGTGCCAGCAGTTTATCGATGGGGGACGTCTATAATTCACCCCTCCACTTT. Translated, it gives CASSLSMGDVYNSPLHF.

The gene calls are TRBV4-3 and TRBJ1-1; D call uncertain. V shed 1 base and J shed 7 bases, with 10 bases lying between them. This CDR3 is built from 13 residues. Germline V lookup: CDR1 LGHNA, CDR2 YSLEER. CDR3 DNA: TGCGCCAGCAGCCAAGTTTTAACGTATGAAGCTTTCTTT. The encoded protein is CASSQVLTYEAFF.

V usage is TRBV30 and J usage is TRBJ2-7; D possibly corresponds to TRBD1 (6 bases). With 1 base removed from V and 5 bases from J, the gap between germline ends came to 9 bases. Germline CDR1 is GTSNPN and CDR2 is SVGIG (reference sequence). There are 12 residues in the CDR3. This CDR3 reads CAWSEDRNEQYF. In DNA, the CDR3 is TGTGCCTGGAGTGAAGACAGGAACGAGCAGTACTTC.

This clone was picked up a small number of times. Other DNA sequences in this specimen translate into the identical CDR3. The CDR3 loop reads CASSLGGHNSPLHF. The CDR3 region has the DNA TGTGCCAGCAGCTTGGGGGGACATAATTCACCCCTCCACTTT. The J gene is TRBJ1-6, the V gene TRBV5-6; D is possibly TRBD1 (5 bases). Germline V gene data show CDR1 as SGHDT and CDR2 as YYEEEE. The V end lost 0 bases, the J end lost 5 bases, and 6 bases lay between the germline ends. This CDR3 has 14 residues.

The chain combines TRBV19 with TRBJ2-2, with 8 positions matching TRBD1. Looked up from germline, CDR1 is LNHDA and CDR2 is SQIVND (reference sequence). The CDR3 is made up of 15 amino acids. The J segment lost 4 bases and the V segment lost 1 base, leaving 2 bases of the junction unmatched. CDR3 amino acids: CASSIGTGITGELFF. The CDR3 DNA follows: TGTGCCAGTAGTATAGGGACAGGGATCACCGGGGAGCTGTTTTTT.

V gene TRBV5-4 combines with J gene TRBJ2-7, with D perhaps matching TRBD1 or TRBD2 (5 bases each). Germline V gene lookup returns CDR1 SGHNT and CDR2 YYREEE (reference sequence). Trimming stripped 0 bases from V and 1 base from J, with 17 bases between. This CDR3 is built from 17 residues. This chain's CDR3 is CASSLASGQAVSYEQYF. In DNA form, the CDR3 reads TGTGCCAGCAGCTTGGCCTCGGGGCAGGCAGTTTCCTACGAGCAGTACTTC.

This chain joins TRBV4-2 and TRBJ2-7; TRBD1 is a possible D gene (5 bases). CDR1 is LGHNA, CDR2 YNFKEQ, per germline. V dropped 2 bases and J dropped 0 bases, with 11 bases sitting between them. The CDR3 spans 15 residues. The CDR3 protein is CASSQLDTISYEQYF. DNA of the CDR3: TGTGCCAGCAGCCAATTGGACACGATCTCCTACGAGCAGTACTTC.

The J gene is TRBJ2-7, the V gene TRBV19; TRBD2 aligns across 8 bases. After removal of 5 bases from V and 1 base from J, the junction contained 7 bases not matched to a gene. The CDR3 is 15 amino acids. CDR1 and CDR2 (germline): LNHDA, SQIVND (reference sequence). CDR3 DNA: TGTGCCAGTAGTCCAGGGAGCGGGAGATCCTACGAGCAGTACTTC. Its translation: CASSPGSGRSYEQYF.

The rearrangement uses TRBV9 and TRBJ2-5; no firm D call. V lost 0 bases and J 1 base, leaving 10 bases between the germline ends. The length of the CDR3 is 15 residues. Germline CDR1 SGDLS, CDR2 YYNGEE. The CDR3 spells CASSVGGNRQETQYF. The CDR3 DNA reads as TGTGCCAGCAGCGTAGGGGGTAACCGCCAAGAGACCCAGTACTTC.

The chain recombines TRBV30 with TRBJ2-3; either TRBD1 or TRBD2 may supply D (5 bases each). V lost 0 bases and J lost 0, with 7 bases in between. From germline, CDR1 is GTSNPN and CDR2 SVGIG (reference sequence). The CDR3 extends over 14 amino acids. The CDR3 DNA sequence: TGTGCCTGGAGTGTAGGGGAGAGCACAGATACGCAGTATTTT. Its protein is CAWSVGESTDTQYF.

The CDR3, as DNA: TGTGCCAGCAGCCCCCTGACAGGAGACTACGAGCAGTACTTC. It specifies CASSPLTGDYEQYF. This chain joins TRBV14 and TRBJ2-7, with a weak D call TRBD1 (6 bases). The CDR3 is 14 residues long. The V end was cut by 4 bases, the J end by 3 bases, with 13 bases between. The germline CDR1 and CDR2 sequences are SGHDN and FVKESK. The full variable domain, in which reference TRBV14 and TRBJ2-7 provide the parts outside the CDR3, is EAGVTQFPSHSVIEKGQTVTLRCDPISGHDNLYWYRRVMGKEIKFLLHFVKESKQDESGMPNNRFLAERTGGTYSTLKVQPAELEDSGVYFCASSPLTGDYEQYFGPGTRLTVT.

V gene TRBV28 combines with J gene TRBJ1-2; 7 bases fit TRBD1. The CDR3 extends over 15 amino acids. Trimming took 8 bases from V and 4 from J; bases not matched to a gene: 13. Looked up from germline, CDR1 is MDHEN and CDR2 is SYDVKM. The CDR3 DNA is TGTGCCAGCCGACGGGACAGAAGTCTGGTCTATGGCTACACCTTC. Translated: CASRRDRSLVYGYTF.